The clone carrying this TCR beta chain occurred many times. No antigen is known for it. The data originate from a study of post-analysis software for immune sequencing data. Study observations and caveats: Comparison of patients with controls showed about 5 TRBV segments more frequent in patients, TRBV5-6, TRBV5-1 and TRBV20-1 among them.

Germline V gene sequence: CDR1 LNHNV, CDR2 YYDKDF (reference sequence). CDR3 size: 13 residues. Between the trimmed V and J ends, which lost 0 bases and 12 bases, there was a span of 9 bases. Unique molecular identifiers had been added to the TCR beta cDNA libraries. Using its own MiXCR run on the PCR reads, TCRdb lists one record per CDR3 protein. This sample carries over 150,000 distinct CDR3 sequences, around 28% of them seen once, and the ten largest clones take about 1.6%. The sequence came from a girl between 10 and 17 years old with multiple sclerosis. Sequenced sample: blood. The V call is TRBV15, the J call TRBJ2-6; the D is unclear. As DNA, the CDR3 is TGTGCCACCAGCAGAGAGTCCTTCAGCGTCCTGACTTTC. Its translation: CATSRESFSVLTF.